One sample yielded the 11 T cell receptor beta chains listed below, sequenced in a study of T cells in Graves' hyperthyroidism and ophthalmopathy. RNA transcripts yielded amplified TCR beta CDR3 regions. Initially, a first-round RT-PCR of the TCR CDR3 employed the HTBI primer set. Via MiXCR, TCRdb re-called the multiplex PCR reads, giving one row per CDR3 protein. The sample consists of approximately 640,000 distinct CDR3 sequences, under 20% of them appearing once. The source material was blood. The receptors originated from a woman in her 30s with Graves' hyperthyroidism.

As to this clonotype: This could be a read error, since a much larger clone is one nucleotide away. V is TRBV5-1 and J is TRBJ1-1; D is perhaps TRBD1 (5 bases). The CDR3 runs to 15 residues. CDR1 and CDR2 (germline): SGHRS, YFSETQ. The CDR3 region is CASSLDEGLGTETFF. The CDR3 region has the DNA TGCGCCAGCAGCTTGGATGAGGGATTGGGGACTGAAACTTTCTTT.

This clonotype was seen many times. The gene calls are TRBV5-1 and TRBJ1-1; D may be TRBD1 (5 bases). From germline, CDR1 is SGHRS and CDR2 YFSETQ. CDR3 length equals 13 residues. V was shortened by 2 bases and J by 6 bases, with 11 bases between the two germline ends. The chain's CDR3 is CASSFTGTSEAFF. The CDR3 bases are TGCGCCAGCAGCTTTACAGGAACGTCTGAAGCTTTCTTT. Together with reference TRBV5-1 and TRBJ1-1, the CDR3 gives the full variable domain: KAGVTQTPRYLIKTRGQQVTLSCSPISGHRSVSWYQQTPGQGLQFLFEYFSETQRNKGNFPGRFSGRQFSNSRSEMNVSTLELGDSALYLCASSFTGTSEAFFGQGTRLTVV.

V and J are TRBV5-1 and TRBJ2-1; a possible D gene is TRBD2 (6 bases). Trimming stripped 7 bases from V and 7 bases from J, with 18 bases between. CDR1 is SGHRS, CDR2 YFSETQ, per germline. CDR3 size: 14 residues. CDR3: CASSAGIVGNEQFF. The CDR3 DNA reads TGCGCCAGCTCGGCGGGAATCGTTGGGAATGAGCAGTTCTTC. Variable domain in full (rest from reference TRBV5-1 and TRBJ2-1): KAGVTQTPRYLIKTRGQQVTLSCSPISGHRSVSWYQQTPGQGLQFLFEYFSETQRNKGNFPGRFSGRQFSNSRSEMNVSTLELGDSALYLCASSAGIVGNEQFFGPGTRLTVL.

This clonotype has ten or more counts. J is TRBJ2-3 and V is TRBV30; D may be TRBD1 (5 bases). This CDR3 has 15 residues. With 2 bases removed from V and 0 bases from J, the gap between germline ends came to 12 bases. Germline V gene sequence: CDR1 GTSNPN, CDR2 SVGIG (reference sequence). CDR3 residues: CAWSNTGRSTDTQYF. The CDR3 region has the DNA TGTGCCTGGAGTAACACAGGAAGGAGCACAGATACGCAGTATTTT.

The table lists this clonotype with many counts. V is TRBV20-1 and J is TRBJ1-3, with D unclear. Germline V CDR1 and CDR2: DFQATT, SNEGSKA (reference sequence). The V and J ends lost 5 bases and 0 bases respectively, with 8 bases between them. This CDR3 is built from 13 residues. The CDR3 nucleotides are TGCAGTGCTCGGGAACTCTCTGGAAACACCATATATTTT. Translation gives CSARELSGNTIYF.

The chain couples TRBV20-1 to TRBJ2-3, with unresolved D. This CDR3 is 14 amino acids long. Trimming took off 3 bases at V and 2 bases at J, with 12 bases between the two ends. Germline loops: CDR1 DFQATT, CDR2 SNEGSKA (reference sequence). The CDR3, as DNA: TGCAGTGCTAGGAAGGCAGGTATCACAGATACGCAGTATTTT. Encoded protein: CSARKAGITDTQYF.

This clonotype has ten or more counts. The J gene is TRBJ1-2, the V gene TRBV11-2, with D possibly matching TRBD1 (6 bases). Deletions cut 0 bases from V and 2 bases from J, with 10 bases between. The CDR3 runs to 15 residues. Germline V CDR1 and CDR2: SGHAT, FQNNGV. The CDR3 is CASSLDLGGNYGYTF. For the CDR3, the DNA is TGTGCCAGCAGCTTAGATCTCGGGGGCAACTATGGCTACACCTTC.

This clonotype was recorded at least ten times. This rearrangement joins TRBV3-1 to TRBJ2-1; 11 bases fit TRBD2. The CDR3 totals 19 residues. The ends lost 0 bases at V and 3 bases at J; junction bases unmatched: 10. Germline V gives CDR1 LGHDT, CDR2 YNNKEL (reference sequence). CDR3 sequence: CASSQDPTIAGGHYNEQFF. CDR3 DNA sequence: TGTGCCAGCAGCCAAGACCCGACCATAGCGGGAGGGCACTACAATGAGCAGTTCTTC.

This clonotype appeared many times. This rearrangement joins TRBV20-1 to TRBJ1-1; TRBD1 is a possible D gene (5 bases). Germline CDR1 and CDR2: DFQATT and SNEGSKA (reference sequence). The V and J ends lost 0 bases and 3 bases respectively, with 11 bases between them. The CDR3 length is 14 residues. The DNA of the CDR3 is TGCAGTGCTAGAGATTTGGGGCGGGACACTGAAGCTTTCTTT. Translating it yields CSARDLGRDTEAFF.

This chain connects TRBV18 to TRBJ2-1; the match to TRBD2 covers 14 bases. CDR1 and CDR2 (germline): KGHSH, LQKENI. The CDR3 length is 16 residues. J gave up 7 bases and V 0 bases, and 2 bases lay outside the gene matches. This CDR3 reads CASSPPGLAGENEQFF. CDR3 bases: TGTGCCAGCTCACCACCGGGACTAGCGGGAGAAAATGAGCAGTTCTTC.

J is TRBJ2-7 and V is TRBV24-1; D perhaps matches TRBD2 (6 bases). Trimming removed 4 bases from V and 2 bases from J, with 20 bases in between. Germline V gives CDR1 KGHDR, CDR2 SFDVKD. This CDR3 spans 17 amino acids. The CDR3, as DNA: TGTGCCACCAGTGAGTACTCGGAGGGGAACCCTACCTACGAGCAGTACTTC. As protein: CATSEYSEGNPTYEQYF.